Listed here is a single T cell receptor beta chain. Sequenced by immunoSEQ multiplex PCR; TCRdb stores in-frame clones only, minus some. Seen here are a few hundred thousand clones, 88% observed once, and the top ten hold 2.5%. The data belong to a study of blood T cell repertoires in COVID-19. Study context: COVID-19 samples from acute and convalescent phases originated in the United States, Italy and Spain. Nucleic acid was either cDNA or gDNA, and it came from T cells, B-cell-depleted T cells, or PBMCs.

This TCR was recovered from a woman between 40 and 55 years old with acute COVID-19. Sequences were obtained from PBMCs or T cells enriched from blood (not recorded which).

CDR3 region: CASSSTSGSYEQYF. CDR3 sequence (DNA): TGTGCCAGCAGCTCCACTAGCGGATCCTACGAGCAGTACTTC. The rearrangement links TRBV13 to TRBJ2-7; 8 bases are shared with TRBD2. Losses at the gene ends were 4 bases for V and 1 base for J; bases not matched to a gene: 3. This CDR3 is built from 14 residues. The V gene's germline CDR1 is PRHDT and CDR2 FYEKMQ (reference sequence).